This TCR beta chain originates from a study of T cell responses to AZD1222 COVID-19 vaccine. Study results and limitations: The reported proportion of spike-specific TCRs targeting unmutated variant regions was nearly half. With two AZD1222 doses given, Spike-specific TCR breadth and depth both rose. The peak T cell response came first, and repertoires were sampled only after it. Vaccine-associated CD4 TCRs spanned spike, dominant at 160-218 and 743-854.

TCRdb's table, derived via immunoSEQ multiplex PCR, lists solely in-frame clones and lacks some. The sample has 25,000 to 35,000 clones, 78% seen once; the top ten hold approximately 5%. As for this clone: Its antigen is still unknown.

The sample consisted of peripheral blood, taken on day 0 of AZD1222 vaccination. The TCR originated in an adult in good health.

DNA for the CDR3: TGTGCCAGCAGCTTATTAGGTCCGAGGGGAGATACGCAGTATTTT. The encoded protein is CASSLLGPRGDTQYF. This chain connects TRBV11-3 to TRBJ2-3; possibly TRBD1 or TRBD2 for D (5 bases each). The CDR3 runs to 15 residues. The V gene lost 2 bases and the J gene lost 5 bases, with 14 bases spanning the gap. Germline CDR1 reads SGHNT; CDR2 reads YENEEA. The whole variable domain, filled in from reference TRBV11-3 and TRBJ2-3, reads EAGVVQSPRYKIIEKKQPVAFWCNPISGHNTLYWYLQNLGQGPELLIRYENEEAVDDSQLPKDRFSAERLKGVDSTLKIQPAELGDSAVYLCASSLLGPRGDTQYFGPGTRLTVL.